This TCR beta chain stems from a study of OX40 agonist ivuxolimab in advanced cancers. The study, taken as a whole, reports: CD8+ T cells averaged more expanded clones than CD4+.

Germline CDR1 reads SNHLY; CDR2 reads FYNNEI. J gave up 3 bases and V 10 bases, and 10 bases lay outside the gene matches. This CDR3 is built from 16 residues. Measured with immunoSEQ multiplex PCR; TCRdb has only the in-frame clones, and not every one. The data contain some 13,000 clones, about 75% of them singletons. To note about this clone: Its antigen is unknown.

The rearrangement uses TRBV2 and TRBJ2-1, with TRBD1 identical over 12 bases. Sequenced material: CD4+ or CD8+ T cells sorted from blood, taken in a trial of the OX40 agonist ivuxolimab. This sequence was found in an adult with an advanced solid tumor such as melanoma, head and neck, liver or kidney cancer. The CDR3, as DNA: TGTGCCATCTATACCGGGACAGGGGGCTTCTACAATGAGCAGTTCTTC. Amino acid sequence: CAIYTGTGGFYNEQFF.